A selection of T cell receptor beta chains follows, all from one sample in a study of blood T cell repertoires in COVID-19. TCRdb's table, derived via immunoSEQ multiplex PCR, lists solely in-frame clones and lacks some. The data hold 200,000 or so clones, with approximately 86% observed a single time. Sequenced sample: peripheral blood. The source of these receptors is a man aged 55 to 70 with COVID-19, enrolled during active disease. Both conserved end residues are part of each CDR3. The D gene is left open where the match is weak. Clone size, where shown, is once, few, many, or a class for clones that have expanded.

clone size: once
CDR3 length: 14
D gene: TRBD2
J gene: TRBJ2-5
V gene: TRBV7-7
CDR3 protein: CASRQAGGQETQYF
CDR3 DNA: TGTGCCAGCAGGCAAGCGGGAGGGCAAGAGACCCAGTACTTC

clone size: -
CDR3 length: 14
D gene: TRBD1
J gene: TRBJ1-5
V gene: TRBV15
CDR3 protein: CATSRDPTGEPQHF
CDR3 DNA: TGTGCCACCAGCAGAGATCCGACAGGGGAGCCCCAGCATTTT

clone size: once
CDR3 length: 15
D gene: -
J gene: TRBJ2-5
V gene: TRBV4-2
CDR3 protein: CASSQEGGTLETQYF
CDR3 DNA: TGTGCCAGCAGCCAAGAGGGGGGAACTTTAGAGACCCAGTACTTC

clone size: -
CDR3 length: 17
D gene: TRBD1
J gene: TRBJ1-1
V gene: TRBV28
CDR3 protein: CASSSSLTGVWNTEAFF
CDR3 DNA: TGTGCCAGCAGTTCGTCATTAACAGGGGTTTGGAACACTGAAGCTTTCTTT

clone size: -
CDR3 length: 13
D gene: TRBD1
J gene: TRBJ1-1
V gene: TRBV7-2
CDR3 protein: CASSLTGGVEAFF
CDR3 DNA: TGTGCCAGCAGCCTAACAGGGGGAGTGGAGGCTTTCTTT

clone size: few
CDR3 length: 14
D gene: TRBD1
J gene: TRBJ2-7
V gene: TRBV5-1
CDR3 protein: CASSFGTGLYEQYF
CDR3 DNA: TGCGCCAGCAGCTTCGGGACAGGGTTATACGAGCAGTACTTC

clone size: -
CDR3 length: 13
D gene: TRBD1
J gene: TRBJ2-5
V gene: TRBV5-4
CDR3 protein: CASSSQGAETQYF
CDR3 DNA: TGTGCCAGCAGCTCTCAGGGGGCAGAGACCCAGTACTTC

clone size: -
CDR3 length: 15
D gene: TRBD1
J gene: TRBJ2-7
V gene: TRBV7-2
CDR3 protein: CASSLEDRVGHEQYF
CDR3 DNA: TGTGCCAGCAGCTTAGAGGACAGGGTAGGGCACGAGCAGTACTTC

clone size: few
CDR3 length: 13
D gene: -
J gene: TRBJ1-3
V gene: TRBV29-1
CDR3 protein: CSVVFSSGNTIYF
CDR3 DNA: TGCAGCGTTGTCTTCAGCTCTGGAAACACCATATATTTT

clone size: -
CDR3 length: 15
D gene: TRBD1
J gene: TRBJ2-3
V gene: TRBV18
CDR3 protein: CASSPQGASTDTQYF
CDR3 DNA: TGTGCCAGCTCACCGCAGGGGGCTAGCACAGATACGCAGTATTTT

clone size: -
CDR3 length: 14
D gene: TRBD2
J gene: TRBJ2-7
V gene: TRBV28
CDR3 protein: CASSGTSASYEQYF
CDR3 DNA: TGTGCCAGCAGCGGGACTAGCGCTTCCTACGAGCAGTACTTC

clone size: -
CDR3 length: 15
D gene: -
J gene: TRBJ1-6
V gene: TRBV7-2
CDR3 protein: CASSPVGHVNSPLHF
CDR3 DNA: TGTGCCAGCAGCCCGGTCGGACATGTTAATTCACCCCTCCACTTT

clone size: once
CDR3 length: 14
D gene: -
J gene: TRBJ2-2
V gene: TRBV4-1
CDR3 protein: CASRKGGETGELFF
CDR3 DNA: TGCGCCAGCAGAAAAGGGGGGGAGACCGGGGAGCTGTTTTTT

clone size: once
CDR3 length: 15
D gene: TRBD1
J gene: TRBJ1-1
V gene: TRBV5-1
CDR3 protein: CASSEGWTGSTEAFF
CDR3 DNA: TGCGCCAGCAGCGAGGGTTGGACAGGCAGCACTGAAGCTTTCTTT

clone size: -
CDR3 length: 15
D gene: TRBD1
J gene: TRBJ1-2
V gene: TRBV28
CDR3 protein: CASSPGTGGNYGYTF
CDR3 DNA: TGTGCCAGCAGTCCTGGGACAGGGGGGAACTATGGCTACACCTTC

clone size: -
CDR3 length: 18
D gene: TRBD2
J gene: TRBJ2-1
V gene: TRBV4-2
CDR3 protein: CASSQDTPTSGSPNEQFF
CDR3 DNA: TGTGCCAGCAGCCAAGATACACCGACTAGCGGGAGCCCCAATGAGCAGTTCTTC

clone size: -
CDR3 length: 16
D gene: TRBD2
J gene: TRBJ2-1
V gene: TRBV5-4
CDR3 protein: CASSAASGRSVNEQFF
CDR3 DNA: TGTGCCAGCAGCGCGGCTAGCGGGAGGTCGGTTAATGAGCAGTTCTTC

clone size: once
CDR3 length: 13
D gene: -
J gene: TRBJ2-7
V gene: TRBV3-1/TRBV3-2
CDR3 protein: CASSQGRPLEQYF
CDR3 DNA: TGTGCCAGCAGCCAGGGGAGGCCCCTAGAGCAGTACTTC

clone size: -
CDR3 length: 14
D gene: TRBD2
J gene: TRBJ2-5
V gene: TRBV5-1
CDR3 protein: CASSLVGGGETQYF
CDR3 DNA: TGCGCCAGCAGCTTGGTTGGCGGGGGAGAGACCCAGTACTTC

clone size: -
CDR3 length: 13
D gene: -
J gene: TRBJ1-2
V gene: TRBV6-5
CDR3 protein: CAAARGAFYGYTF
CDR3 DNA: TGTGCCGCAGCCCGGGGGGCTTTCTATGGCTACACCTTC

clone size: -
CDR3 length: 13
D gene: TRBD1
J gene: TRBJ1-5
V gene: TRBV9
CDR3 protein: CASSRGRGEPQHF
CDR3 DNA: TGTGCCAGCAGTAGGGGGCGCGGTGAGCCCCAGCATTTT

clone size: -
CDR3 length: 14
D gene: TRBD1
J gene: TRBJ2-2
V gene: TRBV30
CDR3 protein: CAWHLTGDTGELFF
CDR3 DNA: TGTGCCTGGCATCTAACAGGGGACACCGGGGAGCTGTTTTTT

clone size: -
CDR3 length: 15
D gene: -
J gene: TRBJ2-3
V gene: TRBV18
CDR3 protein: CASSPLEAIGYTQYF
CDR3 DNA: TGTGCCAGCTCACCCTTAGAGGCTATCGGTTATACGCAGTATTTT

clone size: few
CDR3 length: 13
D gene: -
J gene: TRBJ1-3
V gene: TRBV7-8
CDR3 protein: CASSESSGNTIYF
CDR3 DNA: TGTGCCAGCAGCGAGAGCTCTGGAAACACCATATATTTT

clone size: -
CDR3 length: 16
D gene: TRBD1
J gene: TRBJ1-1
V gene: TRBV5-4
CDR3 protein: CASSLETGGGETEAFF
CDR3 DNA: TGTGCCAGCAGCTTGGAGACAGGGGGGGGAGAAACTGAAGCTTTCTTT

clone size: -
CDR3 length: 14
D gene: -
J gene: TRBJ1-2
V gene: TRBV6-5
CDR3 protein: CASTKGGGGYGYTF
CDR3 DNA: TGTGCCAGCACCAAAGGGGGGGGAGGCTATGGCTACACCTTC

clone size: -
CDR3 length: 15
D gene: -
J gene: TRBJ1-2
V gene: TRBV7-8
CDR3 protein: CASSSTGTPGGGYTF
CDR3 DNA: TGTGCCAGCAGCTCTACCGGGACACCGGGCGGAGGCTACACCTTC

clone size: -
CDR3 length: 17
D gene: TRBD1
J gene: TRBJ1-3
V gene: TRBV25-1
CDR3 protein: CASSELRTGGSGNTIYF
CDR3 DNA: TGTGCCAGCAGTGAATTACGGACAGGGGGCTCTGGAAACACCATATATTTT

clone size: -
CDR3 length: 16
D gene: -
J gene: TRBJ1-2
V gene: TRBV21-1
CDR3 protein: CANIFTRDRVSYGYTF
CDR3 DNA: TGTGCCAACATATTTACTCGGGACAGGGTATCCTATGGCTACACCTTC

clone size: -
CDR3 length: 16
D gene: TRBD1
J gene: TRBJ1-4
V gene: TRBV4-3
CDR3 protein: CASSRLHRGGNEKLFF
CDR3 DNA: TGCGCCAGCAGCCGGCTCCACAGGGGGGGTAATGAAAAACTGTTTTTT

clone size: -
CDR3 length: 15
D gene: TRBD2
J gene: TRBJ2-1
V gene: TRBV28
CDR3 protein: CASSLGGRVTNEQFF
CDR3 DNA: TGTGCCAGCAGTTTGGGCGGGAGGGTCACCAATGAGCAGTTCTTC

clone size: -
CDR3 length: 15
D gene: TRBD1
J gene: TRBJ2-7
V gene: TRBV7-2
CDR3 protein: CASSLRTGRSDEQYF
CDR3 DNA: TGTGCCAGCAGCTTAAGGACAGGGCGCTCGGACGAGCAGTACTTC

clone size: once
CDR3 length: 15
D gene: -
J gene: TRBJ2-3
V gene: TRBV5-6
CDR3 protein: CASSLAPVGTDTQYF
CDR3 DNA: TGTGCCAGCAGCTTGGCACCGGTGGGCACGGATACGCAGTATTTT

clone size: once
CDR3 length: 17
D gene: -
J gene: TRBJ2-2
V gene: TRBV27
CDR3 protein: CASSLSLADANTGELFF
CDR3 DNA: TGTGCCAGCAGTTTATCACTAGCTGACGCGAACACCGGGGAGCTGTTTTTT

clone size: -
CDR3 length: 13
D gene: -
J gene: TRBJ1-2
V gene: TRBV12-3/TRBV12-4
CDR3 protein: CASSRGGYYGYTF
CDR3 DNA: TGTGCCAGCAGCCGCGGGGGTTACTATGGCTACACCTTC

clone size: few
CDR3 length: 17
D gene: -
J gene: TRBJ1-1
V gene: TRBV2
CDR3 protein: CASSQGGGQPAGTEAFF
CDR3 DNA: TGTGCCAGCAGTCAAGGGGGTGGCCAACCTGCGGGCACTGAAGCTTTCTTT

clone size: -
CDR3 length: 15
D gene: TRBD1
J gene: TRBJ2-5
V gene: TRBV13
CDR3 protein: CASSPRTGHQETQYF
CDR3 DNA: TGTGCCAGCAGCCCCCGGACAGGACACCAAGAGACCCAGTACTTC

clone size: -
CDR3 length: 17
D gene: TRBD1
J gene: TRBJ2-6
V gene: TRBV2
CDR3 protein: CASSKDRLTSGANVLTF
CDR3 DNA: TGTGCCAGCAGTAAGGACAGGCTTACTTCTGGGGCCAACGTCCTGACTTTC

clone size: -
CDR3 length: 15
D gene: TRBD1
J gene: TRBJ1-5
V gene: TRBV5-5
CDR3 protein: CASSLGGTGFQPQHF
CDR3 DNA: TGTGCCAGCAGCTTGGGGGGGACAGGGTTTCAGCCCCAGCATTTT

clone size: -
CDR3 length: 14
D gene: -
J gene: TRBJ1-2
V gene: TRBV7-9
CDR3 protein: CASSLVGSNYGYTF
CDR3 DNA: TGTGCCAGCAGCTTAGTCGGTAGCAACTATGGCTACACCTTC

clone size: -
CDR3 length: 15
D gene: TRBD1
J gene: TRBJ2-2
V gene: TRBV5-1
CDR3 protein: CASSPQGELTGELFF
CDR3 DNA: TGCGCCAGCAGCCCACAGGGGGAGCTCACCGGGGAGCTGTTTTTT

clone size: -
CDR3 length: 15
D gene: -
J gene: TRBJ2-5
V gene: TRBV3-1/TRBV3-2
CDR3 protein: CASSPGTSTEETQYF
CDR3 DNA: TGTGCCAGCAGCCCTGGAACTAGCACGGAAGAGACCCAGTACTTC

clone size: -
CDR3 length: 17
D gene: -
J gene: TRBJ1-4
V gene: TRBV5-1
CDR3 protein: CASSLGAVVVNNEKLFF
CDR3 DNA: TGCGCCAGCAGCTTGGGGGCCGTAGTCGTCAATAATGAAAAACTGTTTTTT

clone size: -
CDR3 length: 13
D gene: -
J gene: TRBJ2-1
V gene: TRBV27
CDR3 protein: CASSSYRVAEQFF
CDR3 DNA: TGTGCCAGCAGTTCTTATCGAGTAGCGGAGCAGTTCTTC

clone size: -
CDR3 length: 12
D gene: -
J gene: TRBJ2-3
V gene: TRBV12-3/TRBV12-4
CDR3 protein: CASSRGADTQYF
CDR3 DNA: TGTGCCAGCAGTAGGGGCGCAGATACGCAGTATTTT

clone size: -
CDR3 length: 17
D gene: TRBD2
J gene: TRBJ2-1
V gene: TRBV3-1/TRBV3-2
CDR3 protein: CASSRWASGSLGNEQFF
CDR3 DNA: TGTGCCAGCAGTAGGTGGGCTAGCGGGAGTCTAGGCAATGAGCAGTTCTTC

clone size: few
CDR3 length: 15
D gene: -
J gene: TRBJ1-1
V gene: TRBV7-8
CDR3 protein: CASSLGGNLNTEAFF
CDR3 DNA: TGTGCCAGCAGCTTAGGGGGCAATCTGAACACTGAAGCTTTCTTT

clone size: -
CDR3 length: 16
D gene: -
J gene: TRBJ1-2
V gene: TRBV28
CDR3 protein: CASSFRGAEINYGYTF
CDR3 DNA: TGTGCCAGCAGTTTCCGGGGGGCTGAAATAAACTATGGCTACACCTTC

clone size: -
CDR3 length: 14
D gene: TRBD1
J gene: TRBJ1-6
V gene: TRBV6-5
CDR3 protein: CASSSRTGESPLHF
CDR3 DNA: TGTGCCAGCAGTTCCCGGACAGGGGAAAGTCCCCTCCACTTT

clone size: -
CDR3 length: 13
D gene: -
J gene: TRBJ1-1
V gene: TRBV7-9
CDR3 protein: CASSSPTGLEAFF
CDR3 DNA: TGTGCCAGCAGCTCCCCAACAGGGCTTGAAGCTTTCTTT

clone size: -
CDR3 length: 13
D gene: -
J gene: TRBJ1-1
V gene: TRBV6-5
CDR3 protein: CASINRIYTEAFF
CDR3 DNA: TGTGCCAGCATCAACAGAATTTACACTGAAGCTTTCTTT

clone size: -
CDR3 length: 21
D gene: -
J gene: TRBJ1-5
V gene: TRBV19
CDR3 protein: CASSMDPPAGRRGYSNQPQHF
CDR3 DNA: TGTGCCAGTAGTATGGACCCCCCCGCGGGGCGTCGGGGGTACAGCAATCAGCCCCAGCATTTT